Given below is one T cell receptor (beta chain) in context. Here immunoSEQ multiplex PCR was the method, and the copy in TCRdb shows in-frame clones only, minus some. The table lists about 50,000 clones, under 90% of them singletons. The junction had 8 bases not matched to a gene; V was cut back by 4 bases and J by 2 bases. CDR1 SGHDT and CDR2 YYEEEE come from the germline V gene. The CDR3 has 15 amino acids. Time point here: after dendritic cell vaccination, including at tumor progression/relapse. This sample was included in a study of glioma-infiltrating T cells after dendritic cell vaccination. The chain uses TRBV5-6 and TRBJ1-2, with TRBD1 matching 7 bases. The sequencing here drew on blood, taken after dendritic cell vaccination. The receptor was isolated from a human donor with glioblastoma. CDR3 region: CASSAPGQTNYGYTF. The CDR3 nucleotides are TGTGCCAGCAGCGCCCCGGGACAGACGAACTATGGCTACACCTTC. Full variable domain (outside the CDR3, taken from reference TRBV5-6 and TRBJ1-2): DAGVTQSPTHLIKTRGQQVTLRCSPKSGHDTVSWYQQALGQGPQFIFQYYEEEERQRGNFPDRFSGHQFPNYSSELNVNALLLGDSALYLCASSAPGQTNYGYTFGSGTRLTVV.